A selection of T cell receptor beta chains follows, all from one sample in a study of blood T cell repertoires in COVID-19. Repertoires were generated with immunoSEQ multiplex PCR, while TCRdb's copy carries only in-frame clones and drops some. There are about 40,000 clones in the sample; roughly 90% occur only once, and about 2.4% lies in the top ten. The sequenced sample was peripheral blood. These TCRs come from a human donor in a cohort sampled during active COVID-19. Each CDR3 is given with its conserved first and last residue. D genes are given only for firm matches. Clone size, where shown, is once, few, many, or a class for clones that have expanded.

TGTGCCAGCAGCTCCGCTAGCGGGGGGGACTCCTACAATGAGCAGTTCTTC	CASSSASGGDSYNEQFF	TRBD2	TRBV7-3	few	TRBJ2-1	17
TGTGCCAGCTCACCCCCGGGACAGGGGGCAGGGGAAAAACTGTTTTTT	CASSPPGQGAGEKLFF	TRBD1	TRBV18	-	TRBJ1-4	16
TGTGCCACTACCGGACAGGGGTTTCTTAACACCGGGGAGCTGTTTTTT	CATTGQGFLNTGELFF	TRBD1	TRBV19	-	TRBJ2-2	16
TGTGCCAGCAGGAACCAGGGGATGGGTGGCTACACCTTC	CASRNQGMGGYTF	-	TRBV5-4	-	TRBJ1-2	13
TGTGCCAGCAGCCAAGGAGGGGGACGGATCTATGAGAATTCACCCCTCCACTTT	CASSQGGGRIYENSPLHF	-	TRBV3-1/TRBV3-2	-	TRBJ1-6	18
TGTGCCAGCAGTGAACAGGGGGCTTATGGCTACACCTTC	CASSEQGAYGYTF	TRBD1	TRBV2	few	TRBJ1-2	13
TGTGCCAGCAGTTACCTCCAGGGTGGGACTGAAGCTTTCTTT	CASSYLQGGTEAFF	-	TRBV6-5	-	TRBJ1-1	14
TGTGCCAGCAGCTCACAGGGAGTCGAGCAGTACTTC	CASSSQGVEQYF	-	TRBV7-9	-	TRBJ2-7	12
TGCAGCGGAACGGGGTCCTATGGCTACACCTTC	CSGTGSYGYTF	-	TRBV29-1	-	TRBJ1-2	11
TGTGCCAGCAGTTCATACAGGGAAAGTAATTCACCCCTCCACTTT	CASSSYRESNSPLHF	-	TRBV2	-	TRBJ1-6	15
TGCAGCGCCGACAGGGACACATACAATGAGCAGTTCTTC	CSADRDTYNEQFF	TRBD1	TRBV29-1	-	TRBJ2-1	13
TGTGCCTGGGACCCGGGACAGGGGGCCCGTGGCTACACCTTC	CAWDPGQGARGYTF	TRBD1	TRBV30	-	TRBJ1-2	14
TGTGCCAGCAGCCAAAACGGGAACTTCTATGGCTACACCTTC	CASSQNGNFYGYTF	-	TRBV3-1/TRBV3-2	-	TRBJ1-2	14
TGTGCCAGCAGCGTGGGGACAGGAGCTAACTATGGCTACACCTTC	CASSVGTGANYGYTF	TRBD1	TRBV9	-	TRBJ1-2	15
TGTGCCACCCGACAGGGCGAGGGTGGCTACACCTTC	CATRQGEGGYTF	TRBD1	TRBV19	-	TRBJ1-2	12
TGTGCCAGCAGCCAAGTACCGGGACTAGCGGGGGGCACCTACAATGAGCAGTTCTTC	CASSQVPGLAGGTYNEQFF	TRBD2	TRBV4-2	-	TRBJ2-1	19
TGTGCCAGCAGCCACCCTGGGAGGGAAAGCTATGGCTACACCTTC	CASSHPGRESYGYTF	-	TRBV4-2	-	TRBJ1-2	15
TGTGCCAGCAGCGTAGGACAGGGCATGGACAATGAGCAGTTCTTC	CASSVGQGMDNEQFF	TRBD1	TRBV9	-	TRBJ2-1	15
TGTGCCAGTAGTATAAAAGGGGGAACTCAGCCCCAGCATTTT	CASSIKGGTQPQHF	-	TRBV19	-	TRBJ1-5	14
TGTGCCAGCAGTAACCTCGGGACAGGTTACTTC	CASSNLGTGYF	TRBD1	TRBV6-6	-	TRBJ2-7	11
TGTGCCAGCAGCCAAGAGGTGGCGAGGCAAGAGACCCAGTACTTC	CASSQEVARQETQYF	-	TRBV14	-	TRBJ2-5	15
TGTGCCAGCTCACCGCGGGCGGTCCAAGAGACCCAGTACTTC	CASSPRAVQETQYF	-	TRBV18	-	TRBJ2-5	14